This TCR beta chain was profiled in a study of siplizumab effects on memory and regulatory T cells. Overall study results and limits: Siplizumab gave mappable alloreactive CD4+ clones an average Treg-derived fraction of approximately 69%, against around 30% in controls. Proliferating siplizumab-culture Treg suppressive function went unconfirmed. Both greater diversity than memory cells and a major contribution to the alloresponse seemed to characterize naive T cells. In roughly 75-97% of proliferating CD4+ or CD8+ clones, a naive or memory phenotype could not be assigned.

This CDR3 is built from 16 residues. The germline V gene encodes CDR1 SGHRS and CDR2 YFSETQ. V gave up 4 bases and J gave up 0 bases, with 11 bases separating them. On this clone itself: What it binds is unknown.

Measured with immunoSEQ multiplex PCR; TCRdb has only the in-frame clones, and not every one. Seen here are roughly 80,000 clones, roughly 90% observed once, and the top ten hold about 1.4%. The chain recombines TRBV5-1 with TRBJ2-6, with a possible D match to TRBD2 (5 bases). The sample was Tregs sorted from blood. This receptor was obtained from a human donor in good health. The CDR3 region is CASSLFGVSGANVLTF. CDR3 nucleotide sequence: TGCGCCAGCAGCCTGTTCGGGGTCTCTGGGGCCAACGTCCTGACTTTC.